One sample yielded the 18 T cell receptor beta chains listed below, sequenced in a study of shared clonotypes between healthy human individuals. Here immunoSEQ multiplex PCR was the method, and the copy in TCRdb shows in-frame clones only, minus some. The sample carries about 2,100,000 clones, about 92% recorded once. Terminally differentiated effector memory CD45RA+ cells were excluded from the naive CD8 cells, which were CD45RO-negative and positively selected for CCR7. The sample consisted of naive CD8+ T cells from PBMCs. Receptors originate from a man between 18 and 29 years old in good health. Some clones in this sample may be carry-over from other donors' samples.

The genes are TRBV29-1 and TRBJ2-7, with TRBD1 identical over 7 bases. V gave up 5 bases and J gave up 6 bases; unmatched junction bases: 10. CDR3 length: 13 residues. Germline values: CDR1 SQVTM, CDR2 ANQGSEA. CDR3 DNA sequence: TGCAGCGTTCCTTTACGGGACAGCCGCGAGCAGTACTTC. Residues: CSVPLRDSREQYF.

This chain joins TRBV27 and TRBJ2-5; the D is unclear. The CDR3 length is 14 residues. From germline, CDR1 is MNHEY and CDR2 SMNVEV (reference sequence). V was clipped by 0 bases and J by 5 bases, with 10 bases between them. The CDR3 coding sequence is TGTGCCAGCAGTTTATCAGGGTCCTACGAGACCCAGTACTTC. Encoded protein: CASSLSGSYETQYF.

This clone was found once. The identical CDR3 is also encoded by other nucleotide sequences in the sample. The V call is TRBV27, the J call TRBJ2-7; 7 nucleotides align to TRBD1. The CDR3 length is 16 residues. The germline gives CDR1 MNHEY, CDR2 SMNVEV (reference sequence). The V gene end was trimmed by 0 bases and the J gene end by 1 base; junction bases not matched to a gene: 6. The CDR3 region is CASSLSPGTASYEQYF. CDR3 nucleotides: TGTGCCAGCAGTTTATCACCGGGGACAGCATCCTACGAGCAGTACTTC.

V is TRBV7-3 and J is TRBJ1-2; weak D call: TRBD1 (5 bases). The germline V gene encodes CDR1 SGHTA and CDR2 FQGTGA. Deletions cut 5 bases from V and 4 bases from J, with 14 bases between. This CDR3 has 14 amino acids. CDR3 coding DNA: TGTGCCAGCAGCCCTATGGGGGGGACCTATGGCTACACCTTC. It is translated as CASSPMGGTYGYTF.

The chain couples TRBV19 to TRBJ2-2, with unresolved D. The length of the CDR3 is 14 residues. Trimming pared 8 bases from V and 4 bases from J, leaving 14 bases between. Germline V lookup: CDR1 LNHDA, CDR2 SQIVND (reference sequence). The CDR3 region has the DNA TGTGCCAGTTGCCGGGCACAGACCACCGGGGAGCTGTTTTTT. As protein: CASCRAQTTGELFF.

The chain has TRBV4-3 and TRBJ1-2; 7 bases match TRBD1. Germline CDR1 LGHNA, CDR2 YSLEER. CDR3 length equals 17 residues. Losses at the gene ends were 2 bases for V and 8 bases for J; bases not matched to a gene: 17. The CDR3: CASSQTVDREIPSGYTF. For the CDR3, the DNA is TGCGCCAGCAGCCAAACCGTTGACAGGGAGATTCCAAGCGGCTACACCTTC.

The genes are TRBV28 and TRBJ2-1; D gene ambiguous. Trimming stripped 4 bases from V and 5 bases from J, with 18 bases between. Germline lookup yields CDR1 MDHEN and CDR2 SYDVKM. The length of the CDR3 is 16 residues. The CDR3 is CASSSPGEPVHNEQFF. The DNA of the CDR3 is TGTGCCAGCAGTTCCCCTGGGGAACCGGTCCACAATGAGCAGTTCTTC.

The chain has TRBV7-2 and TRBJ1-4; D is unresolved. V lost 3 bases and J 1 base, leaving 12 bases between the germline ends. Germline V gives CDR1 SGHTA, CDR2 FQGNSA. The CDR3 loop spans 16 amino acids. The CDR3 region has the DNA TGTGCCAGCAGCTTTGAGTGGGAGGGAACTAATGAAAAACTGTTTTTT. This codes for CASSFEWEGTNEKLFF. The full variable domain, its missing parts supplied by reference TRBV7-2 and TRBJ1-4, is GAGVSQSPSNKVTEKGKDVELRCDPISGHTALYWYRQSLGQGLEFLIYFQGNSAPDKSGLPSDRFSAERTGGSVSTLTIQRTQQEDSAVYLCASSFEWEGTNEKLFFGSGTQLSVL.

The CDR3 protein is CASRPIYSNQPQHF. Written as DNA, the CDR3 is TGTGCCAGCAGGCCGATTTATAGCAATCAGCCCCAGCATTTT. This sequence joins TRBV2 and TRBJ1-5; D call uncertain. The germline CDR1 and CDR2 sequences are SNHLY and FYNNEI. Trimming took 6 bases from V and 0 from J, leaving 9 bases between them. The CDR3 spans 14 residues.

Only one count was recorded for this clone. V is TRBV28 and J is TRBJ1-3; 8 bases map to TRBD1. The germline gives CDR1 MDHEN, CDR2 SYDVKM. The CDR3 spans 17 residues. The ends lost 5 bases at V and 4 bases at J; junction bases unmatched: 13. The CDR3 sequence is CASSPAEGQGIGNTIYF. The CDR3 nucleotides are TGTGCCAGCAGTCCGGCAGAAGGACAGGGTATAGGAAACACCATATATTTT.

By sample fraction, this clone is medium-sized. J is TRBJ2-5 and V is TRBV13; TRBD1 matches at 9 bases. CDR3 length: 15 residues. CDR1 is PRHDT and CDR2 is FYEKMQ in the germline V gene (reference sequence). The trim removed 4 bases at V and 2 bases at J, leaving 5 bases unmatched. The CDR3 sequence is CASSYRTGAQETQYF. CDR3 DNA sequence: TGTGCCAGCAGCTACAGGACAGGGGCTCAAGAGACCCAGTACTTC.

The table lists this clone with a count of one. The chain has TRBV11-2 and TRBJ2-3; D is uncertain. Germline V gene data show CDR1 as SGHAT and CDR2 as FQNNGV. Deletions cut 6 bases from V and 0 bases from J, with 10 bases between. The CDR3 totals 14 residues. The CDR3 sequence is CASRDRASTDTQYF. The DNA of the CDR3 is TGTGCCAGCAGGGACCGCGCTAGCACAGATACGCAGTATTTT. Variable domain in full (rest from reference TRBV11-2 and TRBJ2-3): EAGVAQSPRYKIIEKRQSVAFWCNPISGHATLYWYQQILGQGPKLLIQFQNNGVVDDSQLPKDRFSAERLKGVDSTLKIQPAKLEDSAVYLCASRDRASTDTQYFGPGTRLTVL.

This chain connects TRBV30 to TRBJ2-7, with D perhaps matching TRBD1 (5 bases). Germline V lookup: CDR1 GTSNPN, CDR2 SVGIG (reference sequence). The CDR3 length is 13 residues. The ends were cut back, 1 base at V and 5 bases at J, with 12 bases in the middle. The CDR3 reads CAWSEGFGNEQYF. Here the CDR3 DNA reads TGTGCCTGGAGTGAGGGGTTTGGGAACGAGCAGTACTTC.

The V call is TRBV7-3, the J call TRBJ2-1; D unresolved. CDR1 is SGHTA and CDR2 is FQGTGA in the germline V gene. The CDR3 extends over 14 amino acids. Trimming took off 6 bases at V and 1 base at J, with 10 bases between the two ends. This CDR3 is CASSHDGSYNEQFF. The CDR3 coding sequence is TGTGCCAGCAGTCATGATGGGTCCTACAATGAGCAGTTCTTC.

The rearrangement links TRBV27 to TRBJ2-4, with D uncertain. CDR3 length: 12 amino acids. Germline assignment: CDR1 MNHEY and CDR2 SMNVEV (reference sequence). V shed 5 bases and J shed 6 bases, with 8 bases lying between them. The CDR3 sequence: CASSPTGNIQYF. The DNA for the CDR3 is TGTGCCAGCAGTCCGACGGGAAACATTCAGTACTTC.

Remarks on this clone: This CDR3 is also generated by other DNA sequences in the sample. V and J are TRBV27 and TRBJ2-3; D is unclear. Trimming cost V 1 base and J 1 base, with 3 bases left between them. The CDR3 length is 13 residues. Germline CDR1 and CDR2: MNHEY and SMNVEV (reference sequence). The CDR3 region has the DNA TGTGCCAGCAGTTTATTGGGCACAGATACGCAGTATTTT. The encoded protein is CASSLLGTDTQYF.

A remark on this clone: A junction end diverges from the germline sequence, so it may reflect a read error. J is TRBJ2-5 and V is TRBV29-1, with 11 bases aligning to TRBD1. Germline V gene lookup returns CDR1 SQVTM and CDR2 ANQGSEA. The CDR3 sequence is 15 residues long. This CDR3 is CSVEGQGARYWTQYF. CDR3 DNA: TGCAGCGTGGAAGGACAGGGGGCACGGTATTGGACCCAGTACTTC.

Here the CDR3 DNA reads TGTGCCAGCTCTGACCGGGCGGGACAGGGAGTGCAGGAGCAGTACTTC. Protein sequence: CASSDRAGQGVQEQYF. The chain uses TRBV27 and TRBJ2-7; 9 bases match TRBD1. Germline V gene lookup returns CDR1 MNHEY and CDR2 SMNVEV (reference sequence). The CDR3 extends over 16 amino acids. With 8 bases clipped from V and 7 bases from J, the junction kept 18 bases outside the gene matches.